This TCR beta chain comes out of a study of Ad26.COV2.S vaccination and SARS-CoV-2 variants. The treatment was: roughly 20 received Ad26.COV2.S at low or high dose, single or two shots; several received placebo; per-sample allocation not given. At day 63 after the first vaccine or placebo injection, samples were drawn. The table came from immunoSEQ multiplex PCR; TCRdb's copy has only in-frame clones and leaves some out. This table has some 290,000 clones, around four fifths appearing once. The source is a person between 18 and 65 years old who received the Ad26.COV2.S COVID-19 vaccine or a placebo. The source was peripheral blood, collected in a trial of Ad26.COV2.S vaccine versus placebo.

This CDR3 reads CASSYEGQSARYTF. In DNA, the CDR3 is TGTGCCAGCAGTTACGAGGGACAGTCAGCCCGCTACACCTTC. J is TRBJ1-2 and V is TRBV6-2 or TRBV6-3, with TRBD1 matching over 7 bases. CDR1 MNHEY and CDR2 SVGEGT come from the germline V gene. V trimming: 2 bases; J trimming: 9 bases; junction bases outside the gene matches: 9. The CDR3 loop spans 14 amino acids.